This T cell receptor beta chain was sequenced in a study of CD8+ T cells in alopecia areata. General study points: Tofacitinib significantly lowered scalp clonality and expanded CD8+ clones among the top 100. One nonresponder leaves baseline CD8+ expansion's link to response uncertain.

Treatment given: oral pan-JAK inhibitor, 5-10 mg twice daily. Those with alopecia areata gave lesional scalp punch biopsies and peripheral blood. cDNA prepared by RNA extraction and subsequent reverse transcription served as the template for sequencing. TCRdb keeps only in-frame clones here, not all; method: immunoSEQ multiplex PCR. The table includes 110,000 to 150,000 clones, roughly 80% detected once. Remarks on this clone: The antigen remains unidentified.

V shed 6 bases and J shed 5 bases, with 14 bases lying between them. The CDR3 covers 13 residues. The germline V gene has CDR1 SGHVS and CDR2 FQNEAQ. Material: CD8+ T cells sorted from blood, obtained at week 4, from a patient treated with tofacitinib. The receptor was derived from a human donor with alopecia areata. This chain joins TRBV7-8 and TRBJ2-7; perhaps D is TRBD1 or TRBD2 (6 bases each). The CDR3 protein is CASRTGGLDEQYF. The CDR3 nucleotides are TGTGCCAGCAGGACAGGAGGGTTGGACGAGCAGTACTTC.